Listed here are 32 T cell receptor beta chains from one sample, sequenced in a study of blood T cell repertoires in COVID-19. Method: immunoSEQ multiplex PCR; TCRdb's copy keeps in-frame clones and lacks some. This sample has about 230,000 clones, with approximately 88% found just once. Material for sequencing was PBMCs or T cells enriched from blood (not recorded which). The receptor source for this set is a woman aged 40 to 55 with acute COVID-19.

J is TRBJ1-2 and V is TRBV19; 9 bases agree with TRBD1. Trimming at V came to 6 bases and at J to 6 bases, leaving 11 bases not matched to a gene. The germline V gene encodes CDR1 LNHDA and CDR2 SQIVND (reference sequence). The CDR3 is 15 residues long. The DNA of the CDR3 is TGTGCCAGTAGCCCTTACGGGACAGGGTTCCATGGCTACACCTTC. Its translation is CASSPYGTGFHGYTF.

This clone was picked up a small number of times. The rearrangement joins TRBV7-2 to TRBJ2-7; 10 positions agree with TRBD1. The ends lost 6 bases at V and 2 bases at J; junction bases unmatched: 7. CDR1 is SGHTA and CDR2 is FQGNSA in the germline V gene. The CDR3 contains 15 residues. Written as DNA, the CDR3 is TGTGCCAGCAGTCACACCGGGACAGGGGCCTACGAGCAGTACTTC. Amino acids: CASSHTGTGAYEQYF. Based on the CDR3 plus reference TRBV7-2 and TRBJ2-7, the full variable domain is GAGVSQSPSNKVTEKGKDVELRCDPISGHTALYWYRQSLGQGLEFLIYFQGNSAPDKSGLPSDRFSAERTGGSVSTLTIQRTQQEDSAVYLCASSHTGTGAYEQYFGPGTRLTVT.

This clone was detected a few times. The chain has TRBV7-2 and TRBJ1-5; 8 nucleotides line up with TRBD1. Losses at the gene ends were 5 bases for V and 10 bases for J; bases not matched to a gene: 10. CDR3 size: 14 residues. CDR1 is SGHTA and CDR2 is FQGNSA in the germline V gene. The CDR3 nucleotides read TGTGCCAGCAGCCCGAGTGGGACAGGTCCCCCCCAGCATTTT. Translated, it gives CASSPSGTGPPQHF. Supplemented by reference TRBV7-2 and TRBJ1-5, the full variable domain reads GAGVSQSPSNKVTEKGKDVELRCDPISGHTALYWYRQSLGQGLEFLIYFQGNSAPDKSGLPSDRFSAERTGGSVSTLTIQRTQQEDSAVYLCASSPSGTGPPQHFGDGTRLSIL.

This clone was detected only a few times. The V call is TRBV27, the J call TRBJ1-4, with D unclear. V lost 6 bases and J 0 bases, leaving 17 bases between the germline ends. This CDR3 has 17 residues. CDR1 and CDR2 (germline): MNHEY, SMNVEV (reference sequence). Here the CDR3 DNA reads TGTGCCAGCAGGCACATTTGGCGGGGTGCAACTAATGAAAAACTGTTTTTT. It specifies CASRHIWRGATNEKLFF.

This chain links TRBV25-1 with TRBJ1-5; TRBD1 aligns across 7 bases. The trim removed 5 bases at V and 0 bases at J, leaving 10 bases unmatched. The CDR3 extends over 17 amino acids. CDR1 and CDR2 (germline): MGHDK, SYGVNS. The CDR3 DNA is TGTGCCAGCAGTTCCTCACTCGGGACAGATAGCAATCAGCCCCAGCATTTT. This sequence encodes CASSSSLGTDSNQPQHF.

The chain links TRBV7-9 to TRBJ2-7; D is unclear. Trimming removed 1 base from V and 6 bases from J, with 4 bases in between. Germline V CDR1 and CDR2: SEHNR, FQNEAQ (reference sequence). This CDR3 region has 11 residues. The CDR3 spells CASSLGLEQYF. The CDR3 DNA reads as TGTGCCAGCAGCTTAGGTCTCGAGCAGTACTTC.

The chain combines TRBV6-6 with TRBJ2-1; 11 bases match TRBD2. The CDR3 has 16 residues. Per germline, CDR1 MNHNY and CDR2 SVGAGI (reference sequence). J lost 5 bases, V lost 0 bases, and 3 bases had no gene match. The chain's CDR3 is CASSYSPGLADNEQFF. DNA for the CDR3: TGTGCCAGCAGTTACTCCCCGGGACTAGCGGACAATGAGCAGTTCTTC.

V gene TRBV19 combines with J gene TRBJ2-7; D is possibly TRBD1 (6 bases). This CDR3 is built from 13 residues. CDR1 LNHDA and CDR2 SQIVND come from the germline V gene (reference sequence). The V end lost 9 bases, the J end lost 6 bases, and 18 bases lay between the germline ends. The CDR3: CARGTSVRVEQYV. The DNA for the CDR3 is TGTGCCAGGGGGACATCAGTACGAGTCGAGCAGTACGTC.

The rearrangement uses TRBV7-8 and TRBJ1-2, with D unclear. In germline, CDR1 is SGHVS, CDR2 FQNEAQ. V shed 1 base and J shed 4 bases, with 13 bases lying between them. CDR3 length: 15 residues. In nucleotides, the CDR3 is TGTGCCAGCAGCTTAGGAGGCAGCCAGAGCTATGGCTACACCTTC. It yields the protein CASSLGGSQSYGYTF. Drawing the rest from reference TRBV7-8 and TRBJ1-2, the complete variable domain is GAGVSQSPRYKVAKRGQDVALRCDPISGHVSLFWYQQALGQGPEFLTYFQNEAQLDKSGLPSDRFFAERPEGSVSTLKIQRTQQEDSAVYLCASSLGGSQSYGYTFGSGTRLTVV.

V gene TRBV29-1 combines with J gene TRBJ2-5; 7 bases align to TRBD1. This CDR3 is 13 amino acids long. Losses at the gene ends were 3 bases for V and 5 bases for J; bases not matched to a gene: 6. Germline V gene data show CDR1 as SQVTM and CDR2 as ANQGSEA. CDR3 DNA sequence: TGCAGCGTTGACCCTGACAGGGATGAGACCCAGTACTTC. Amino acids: CSVDPDRDETQYF.

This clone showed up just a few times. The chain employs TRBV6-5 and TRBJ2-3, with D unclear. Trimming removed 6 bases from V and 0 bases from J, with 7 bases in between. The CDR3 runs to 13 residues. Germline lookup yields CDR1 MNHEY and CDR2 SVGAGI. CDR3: CASSQRSTDTQYF. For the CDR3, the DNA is TGTGCCAGCAGCCAGCGAAGCACAGATACGCAGTATTTT.

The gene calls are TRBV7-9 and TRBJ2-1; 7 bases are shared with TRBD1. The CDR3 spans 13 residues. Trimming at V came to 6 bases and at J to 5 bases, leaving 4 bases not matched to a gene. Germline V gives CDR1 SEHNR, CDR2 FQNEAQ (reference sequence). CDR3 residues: CASRITGDNEQFF. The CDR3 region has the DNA TGTGCCAGCAGAATAACAGGGGACAATGAGCAGTTCTTC. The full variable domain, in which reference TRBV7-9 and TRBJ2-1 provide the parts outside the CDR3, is DTGVSQNPRHKITKRGQNVTFRCDPISEHNRLYWYRQTLGQGPEFLTYFQNEAQLEKSRLLSDRFSAERPKGSFSTLEIQRTEQGDSAMYLCASRITGDNEQFFGPGTRLTVL.

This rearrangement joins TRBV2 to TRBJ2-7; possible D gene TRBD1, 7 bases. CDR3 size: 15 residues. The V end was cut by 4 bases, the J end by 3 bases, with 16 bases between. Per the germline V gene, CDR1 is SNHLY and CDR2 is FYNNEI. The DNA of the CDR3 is TGTGCCAGCAGTGTTTCAGGGGGGTCGGGCTACGAGCAGTACTTC. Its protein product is CASSVSGGSGYEQYF.

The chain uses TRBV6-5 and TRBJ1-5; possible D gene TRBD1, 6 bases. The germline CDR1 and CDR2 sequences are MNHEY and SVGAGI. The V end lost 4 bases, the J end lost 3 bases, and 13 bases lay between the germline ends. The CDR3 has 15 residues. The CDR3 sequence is CASSFRTAPNQPQHF. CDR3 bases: TGTGCCAGCAGTTTCCGGACAGCACCCAATCAGCCCCAGCATTTT.

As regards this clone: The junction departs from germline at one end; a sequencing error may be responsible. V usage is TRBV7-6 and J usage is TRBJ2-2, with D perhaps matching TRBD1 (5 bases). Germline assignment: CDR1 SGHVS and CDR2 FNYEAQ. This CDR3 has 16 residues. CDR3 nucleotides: TGTGCCAGCACCTTAGGGCCGGTGGCAGGGCACGGGGAGCTGTTTTTT. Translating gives CASTLGPVAGHGELFF.

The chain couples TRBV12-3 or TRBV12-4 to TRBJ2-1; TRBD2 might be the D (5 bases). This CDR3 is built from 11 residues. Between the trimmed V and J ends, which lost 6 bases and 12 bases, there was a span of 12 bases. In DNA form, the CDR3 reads TGTGCCAGCAGCCCGGGGATCCGGCAGTTCTTC. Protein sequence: CASSPGIRQFF.

CDR3 DNA sequence: TGTGCCAGTAGTATGGAACAGGGTCAGGGGACTAACTATGGCTACACCTTC. It codes for CASSMEQGQGTNYGYTF. The chain has TRBV19 and TRBJ1-2; possibly TRBD1 for D (6 bases). The length of the CDR3 is 17 residues. The ends were cut back, 3 bases at V and 0 bases at J, with 17 bases in the middle. Germline V gene sequence: CDR1 LNHDA, CDR2 SQIVND (reference sequence).

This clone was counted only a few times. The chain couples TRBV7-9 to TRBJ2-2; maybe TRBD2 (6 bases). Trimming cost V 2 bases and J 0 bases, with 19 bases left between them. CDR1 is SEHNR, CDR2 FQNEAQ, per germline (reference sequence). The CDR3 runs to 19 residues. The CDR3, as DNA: TGTGCCAGCAGCTTAAAGGTATCGACGGTAGCGGCGAACACCGGGGAGCTGTTTTTT. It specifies CASSLKVSTVAANTGELFF.

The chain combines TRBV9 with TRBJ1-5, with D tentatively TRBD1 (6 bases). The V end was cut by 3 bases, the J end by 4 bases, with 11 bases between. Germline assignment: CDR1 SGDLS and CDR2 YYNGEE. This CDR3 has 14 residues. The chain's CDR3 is CASSETGLNQPQHF. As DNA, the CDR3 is TGTGCCAGCAGCGAAACAGGGCTTAATCAGCCCCAGCATTTT.

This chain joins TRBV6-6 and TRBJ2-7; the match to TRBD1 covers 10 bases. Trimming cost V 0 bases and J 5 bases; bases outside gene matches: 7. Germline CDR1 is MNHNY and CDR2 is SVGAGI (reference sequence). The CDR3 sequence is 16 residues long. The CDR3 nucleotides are TGTGCCAGCAGTTACTCGATCGGGACAGGGGTTAACGAGCAGTACTTC. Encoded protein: CASSYSIGTGVNEQYF.

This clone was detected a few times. The CDR3 DNA follows: TGTGCCAGCAGCTTAGTTTCAAACACCGGGGAGCTGTTTTTT. Amino acids: CASSLVSNTGELFF. This chain connects TRBV7-9 to TRBJ2-2; unclear D gene. The germline gives CDR1 SEHNR, CDR2 FQNEAQ (reference sequence). The V end lost 1 base, the J end lost 2 bases, and 5 bases lay between the germline ends. This CDR3 contains 14 residues.

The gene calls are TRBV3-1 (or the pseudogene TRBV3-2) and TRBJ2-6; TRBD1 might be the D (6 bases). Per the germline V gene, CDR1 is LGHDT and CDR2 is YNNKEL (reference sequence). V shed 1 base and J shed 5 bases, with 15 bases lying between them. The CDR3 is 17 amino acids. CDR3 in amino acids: CASSQVDSSTRANVLTF. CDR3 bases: TGTGCCAGCAGCCAAGTGGACAGCTCTACCCGGGCCAACGTCCTGACTTTC.

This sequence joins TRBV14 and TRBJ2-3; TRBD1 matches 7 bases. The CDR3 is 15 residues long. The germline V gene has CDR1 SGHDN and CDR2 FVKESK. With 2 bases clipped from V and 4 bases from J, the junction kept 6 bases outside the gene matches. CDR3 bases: TGTGCCAGCAGCCAACAGGGGGTCGTCGCAGATACGCAGTATTTT. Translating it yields CASSQQGVVADTQYF.

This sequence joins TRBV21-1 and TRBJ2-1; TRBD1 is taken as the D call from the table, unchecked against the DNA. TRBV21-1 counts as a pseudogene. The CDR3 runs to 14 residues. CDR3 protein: CASARGAAYNEQFF. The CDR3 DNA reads TGTGCCAGCGCCAGGGGGGCGGCCTACAATGAGCAGTTCTTC.

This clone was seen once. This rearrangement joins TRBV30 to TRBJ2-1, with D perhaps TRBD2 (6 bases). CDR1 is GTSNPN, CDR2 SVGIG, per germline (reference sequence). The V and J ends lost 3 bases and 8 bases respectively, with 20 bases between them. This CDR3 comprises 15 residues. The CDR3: CAWSEVIGLRDEQFF. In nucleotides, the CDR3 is TGTGCCTGGAGCGAGGTCATAGGACTACGGGATGAGCAGTTCTTC.

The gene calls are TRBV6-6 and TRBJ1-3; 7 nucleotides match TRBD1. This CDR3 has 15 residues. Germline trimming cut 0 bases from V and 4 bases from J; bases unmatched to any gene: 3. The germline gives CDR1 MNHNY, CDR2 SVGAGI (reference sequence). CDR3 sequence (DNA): TGTGCCAGCAGTTACTCGACAGGGTTGGGAAACACCATATATTTT. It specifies CASSYSTGLGNTIYF.

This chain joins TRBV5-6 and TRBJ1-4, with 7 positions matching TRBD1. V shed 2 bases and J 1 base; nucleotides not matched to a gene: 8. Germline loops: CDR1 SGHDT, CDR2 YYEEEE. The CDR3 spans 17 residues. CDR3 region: CASSFSTGRLTNEKLFF. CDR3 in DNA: TGTGCCAGCAGCTTCTCGACAGGGAGGTTAACTAATGAAAAACTGTTTTTT.

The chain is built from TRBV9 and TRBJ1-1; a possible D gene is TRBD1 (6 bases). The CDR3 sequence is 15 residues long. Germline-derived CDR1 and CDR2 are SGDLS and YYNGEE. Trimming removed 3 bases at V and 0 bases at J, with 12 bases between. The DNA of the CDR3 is TGTGCCAGCAGCGCGCAGGGGCCAATGAACACTGAAGCTTTCTTT. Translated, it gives CASSAQGPMNTEAFF.

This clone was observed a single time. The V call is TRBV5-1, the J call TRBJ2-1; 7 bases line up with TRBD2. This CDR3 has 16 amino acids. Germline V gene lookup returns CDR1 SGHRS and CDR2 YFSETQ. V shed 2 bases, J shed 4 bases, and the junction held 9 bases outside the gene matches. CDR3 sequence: CASSFPRGREYNEQFF. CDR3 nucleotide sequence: TGCGCCAGCAGCTTCCCCCGGGGGAGGGAGTACAATGAGCAGTTCTTC.

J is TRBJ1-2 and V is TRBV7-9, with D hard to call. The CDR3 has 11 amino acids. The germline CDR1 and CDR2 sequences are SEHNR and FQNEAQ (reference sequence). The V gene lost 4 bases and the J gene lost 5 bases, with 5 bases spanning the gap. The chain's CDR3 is CASSSGYGYTF. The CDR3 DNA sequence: TGTGCCAGCAGCTCCGGGTATGGCTACACCTTC.

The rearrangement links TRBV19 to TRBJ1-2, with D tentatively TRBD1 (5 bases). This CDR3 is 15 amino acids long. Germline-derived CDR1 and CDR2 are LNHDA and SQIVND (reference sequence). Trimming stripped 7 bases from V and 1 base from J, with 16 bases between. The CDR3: CASKRDFTNNYGYTF. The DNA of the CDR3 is TGTGCCAGTAAGCGGGACTTTACCAATAACTATGGCTACACCTTC. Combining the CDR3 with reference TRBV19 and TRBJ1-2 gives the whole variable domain DGGITQSPKYLFRKEGQNVTLSCEQNLNHDAMYWYRQDPGQGLRLIYYSQIVNDFQKGDIAEGYSVSREKKESFPLTVTSAQKNPTAFYLCASKRDFTNNYGYTFGSGTRLTVV.

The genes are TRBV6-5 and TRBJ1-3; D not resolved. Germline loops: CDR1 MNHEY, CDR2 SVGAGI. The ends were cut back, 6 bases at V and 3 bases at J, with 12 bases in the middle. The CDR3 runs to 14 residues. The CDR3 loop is CASSRFARGNTIYF. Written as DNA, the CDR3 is TGTGCCAGCAGCCGGTTCGCTCGTGGAAACACCATATATTTT.